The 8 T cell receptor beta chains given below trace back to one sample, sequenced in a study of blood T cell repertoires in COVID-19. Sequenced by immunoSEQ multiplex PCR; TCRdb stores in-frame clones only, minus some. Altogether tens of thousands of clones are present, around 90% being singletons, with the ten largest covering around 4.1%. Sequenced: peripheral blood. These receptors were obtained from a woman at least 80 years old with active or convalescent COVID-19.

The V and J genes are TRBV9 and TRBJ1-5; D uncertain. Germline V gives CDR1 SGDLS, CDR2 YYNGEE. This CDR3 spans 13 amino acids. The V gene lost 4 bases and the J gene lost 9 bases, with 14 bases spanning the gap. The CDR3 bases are TGTGCCAGCAGCAGCGTAGCTAAAGGGCCCCAGCATTTT. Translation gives CASSSVAKGPQHF. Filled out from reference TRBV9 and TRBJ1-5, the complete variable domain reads DSGVTQTPKHLITATGQRVTLRCSPRSGDLSVYWYQQSLDQGLQFLIQYYNGEERAKGNILERFSAQQFPDLHSELNLSSLELGDSALYFCASSSVAKGPQHFGDGTRLSIL.

CDR3: CASSTSFAGNTEAFF. DNA for the CDR3: TGTGCCAGCAGCACCTCCTTCGCAGGGAACACTGAAGCTTTCTTT. This chain links TRBV7-8 with TRBJ1-1; D not resolved. V was cut by 5 bases and J by 1 base, with 14 bases left in between. The CDR3 runs 15 residues. Germline V gene sequence: CDR1 SGHVS, CDR2 FQNEAQ.

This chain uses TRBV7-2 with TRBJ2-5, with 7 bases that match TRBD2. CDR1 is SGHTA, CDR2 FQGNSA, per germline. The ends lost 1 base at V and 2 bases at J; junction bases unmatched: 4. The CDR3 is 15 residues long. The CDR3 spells CASSLGSSGQETQYF. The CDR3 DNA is TGTGCCAGCAGCTTAGGGTCTAGCGGACAAGAGACCCAGTACTTC.

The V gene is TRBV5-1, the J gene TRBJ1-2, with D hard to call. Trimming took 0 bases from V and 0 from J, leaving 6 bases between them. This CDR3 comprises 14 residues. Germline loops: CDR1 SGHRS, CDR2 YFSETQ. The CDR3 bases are TGCGCCAGCAGCTTGGACAACCCTAACTATGGCTACACCTTC. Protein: CASSLDNPNYGYTF.

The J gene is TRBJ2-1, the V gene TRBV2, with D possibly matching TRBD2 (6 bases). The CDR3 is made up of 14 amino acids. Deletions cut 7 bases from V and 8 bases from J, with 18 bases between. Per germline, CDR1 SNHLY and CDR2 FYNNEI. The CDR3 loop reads CASIWRGTRDEQFF. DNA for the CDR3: TGTGCCAGCATTTGGCGCGGGACTCGGGATGAGCAGTTCTTC. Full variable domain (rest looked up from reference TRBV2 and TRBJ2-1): EPEVTQTPSHQVTQMGQEVILRCVPISNHLYFYWYRQILGQKVEFLVSFYNNEISEKSEIFDDQFSVERPDGSNFTLKIRSTKLEDSAMYFCASIWRGTRDEQFFGPGTRLTVL.

CDR3 loop: CASSFTSGTLTYNEQFF. The DNA for the CDR3 is TGTGCCAGCAGTTTCACTAGCGGGACTCTTACCTACAATGAGCAGTTCTTC. This rearrangement joins TRBV27 to TRBJ2-1, with 10 bases that match TRBD2. Per the germline V gene, CDR1 is MNHEY and CDR2 is SMNVEV (reference sequence). The CDR3 runs 17 residues. V lost 3 bases and J lost 2; bases outside the gene matches: 7.

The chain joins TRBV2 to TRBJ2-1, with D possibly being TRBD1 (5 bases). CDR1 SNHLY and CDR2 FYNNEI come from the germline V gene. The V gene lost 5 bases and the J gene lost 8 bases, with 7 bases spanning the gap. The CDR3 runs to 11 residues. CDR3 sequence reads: CASSPRDEQFF. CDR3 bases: TGTGCCAGCAGTCCCAGGGATGAGCAGTTCTTC. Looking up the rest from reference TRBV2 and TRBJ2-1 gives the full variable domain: EPEVTQTPSHQVTQMGQEVILRCVPISNHLYFYWYRQILGQKVEFLVSFYNNEISEKSEIFDDQFSVERPDGSNFTLKIRSTKLEDSAMYFCASSPRDEQFFGPGTRLTVL.

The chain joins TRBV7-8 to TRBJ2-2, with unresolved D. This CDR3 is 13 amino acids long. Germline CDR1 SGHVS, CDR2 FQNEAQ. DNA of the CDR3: TGTGCTAACAGTCCCTCGACCACCGGGGAGCTGTTTTTT. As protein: CANSPSTTGELFF. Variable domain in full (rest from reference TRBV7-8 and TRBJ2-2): GAGVSQSPRYKVAKRGQDVALRCDPISGHVSLFWYQQALGQGPEFLTYFQNEAQLDKSGLPSDRFFAERPEGSVSTLKIQRTQQEDSAVYLCANSPSTTGELFFGEGSRLTVL.